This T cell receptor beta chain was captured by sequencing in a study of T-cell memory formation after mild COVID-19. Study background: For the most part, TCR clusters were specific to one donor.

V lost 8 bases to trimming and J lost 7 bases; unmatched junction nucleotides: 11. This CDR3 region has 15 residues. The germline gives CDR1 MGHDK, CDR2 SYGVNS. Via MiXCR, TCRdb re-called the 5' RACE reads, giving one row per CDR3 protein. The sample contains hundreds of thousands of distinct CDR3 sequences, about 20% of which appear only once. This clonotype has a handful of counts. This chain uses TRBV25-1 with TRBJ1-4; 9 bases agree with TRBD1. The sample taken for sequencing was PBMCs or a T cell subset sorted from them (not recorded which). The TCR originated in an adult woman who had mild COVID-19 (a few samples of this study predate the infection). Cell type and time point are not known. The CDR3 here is CASQFGTGRGEKLFF. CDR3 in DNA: TGTGCCAGCCAATTCGGGACAGGGCGGGGTGAAAAACTGTTTTTT.